This T cell receptor beta chain was identified during a study of T cells after yellow fever vaccination. Study observations and caveats: In post-booster samples, most primary-vaccination clones reappeared (roughly 96% CD4, roughly 90% CD8). Researchers report a weaker secondary response that nonetheless peaked faster, day 5 versus 15.

Germline V lookup: CDR1 SGHRS, CDR2 YFSETQ. This CDR3 has 15 amino acids. V was pared by 0 bases and J by 2 bases, with 10 bases between. In regard to this clonotype: The antigen remains undetermined.

TCRdb re-derived calls from the 5' RACE reads in MiXCR, one entry per CDR3 protein. Among roughly 500,000 distinct CDR3 sequences, about 19% were seen once, and the ten largest hold about 13%. Here the sequenced sample was PBMCs, taken 15 days after the yellow fever booster vaccination. The sequence was collected from a man aged 30 to 39 who received the YFV17D yellow fever vaccine. The chain has TRBV5-1 and TRBJ2-3; D gene ambiguous. The CDR3 DNA sequence: TGCGCCAGCAGCTTGGCCCAGGTCGTCACAGATACGCAGTATTTT. Its translation: CASSLAQVVTDTQYF.